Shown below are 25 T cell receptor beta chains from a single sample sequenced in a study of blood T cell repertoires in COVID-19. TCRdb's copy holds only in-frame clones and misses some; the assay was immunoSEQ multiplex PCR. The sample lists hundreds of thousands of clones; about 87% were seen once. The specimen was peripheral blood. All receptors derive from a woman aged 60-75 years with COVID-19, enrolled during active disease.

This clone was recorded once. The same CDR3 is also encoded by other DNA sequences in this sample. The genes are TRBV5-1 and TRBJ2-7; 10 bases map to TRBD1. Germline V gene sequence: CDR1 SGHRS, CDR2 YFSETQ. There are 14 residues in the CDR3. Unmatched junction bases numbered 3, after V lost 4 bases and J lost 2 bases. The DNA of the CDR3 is TGCGCCAGCAGCACTGGACAGGGGGCCTACGAGCAGTACTTC. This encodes CASSTGQGAYEQYF.

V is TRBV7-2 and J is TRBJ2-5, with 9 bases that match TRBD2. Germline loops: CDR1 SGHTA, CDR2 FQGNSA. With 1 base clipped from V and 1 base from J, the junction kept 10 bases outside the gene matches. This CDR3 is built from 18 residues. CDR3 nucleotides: TGTGCCAGCAGCTTAGGGTTGGGGCTAGCGGGGATCCAAGAGACCCAGTACTTC. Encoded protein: CASSLGLGLAGIQETQYF.

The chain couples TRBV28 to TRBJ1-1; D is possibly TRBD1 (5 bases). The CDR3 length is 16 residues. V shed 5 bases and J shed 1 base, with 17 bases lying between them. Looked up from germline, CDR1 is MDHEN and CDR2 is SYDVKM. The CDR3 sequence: CASSPRGRQPNTEAFF. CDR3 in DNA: TGTGCCAGCAGTCCAAGGGGCCGACAGCCGAACACTGAAGCTTTCTTT.

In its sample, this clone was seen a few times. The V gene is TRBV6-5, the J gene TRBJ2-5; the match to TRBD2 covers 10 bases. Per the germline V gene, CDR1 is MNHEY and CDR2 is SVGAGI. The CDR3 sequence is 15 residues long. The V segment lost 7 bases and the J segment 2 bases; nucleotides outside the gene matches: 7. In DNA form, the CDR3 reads TGTGCCAGCAATCGACTGACTAGCGGGCAAGAGACCCAGTACTTC. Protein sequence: CASNRLTSGQETQYF.

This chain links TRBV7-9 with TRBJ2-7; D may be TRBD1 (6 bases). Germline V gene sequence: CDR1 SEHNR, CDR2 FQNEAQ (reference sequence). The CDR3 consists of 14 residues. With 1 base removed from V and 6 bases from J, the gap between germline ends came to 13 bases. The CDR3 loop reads CASSLGFQGFEQYF. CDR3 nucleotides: TGTGCCAGCAGCTTAGGTTTCCAGGGGTTCGAGCAGTACTTC.

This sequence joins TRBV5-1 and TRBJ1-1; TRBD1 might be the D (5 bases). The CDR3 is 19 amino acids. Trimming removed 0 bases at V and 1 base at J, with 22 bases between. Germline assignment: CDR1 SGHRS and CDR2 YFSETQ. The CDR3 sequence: CASSLAGGRGRATNTEAFF. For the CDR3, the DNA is TGCGCCAGCAGCTTGGCCGGCGGGCGGGGCCGGGCGACGAACACTGAAGCTTTCTTT.

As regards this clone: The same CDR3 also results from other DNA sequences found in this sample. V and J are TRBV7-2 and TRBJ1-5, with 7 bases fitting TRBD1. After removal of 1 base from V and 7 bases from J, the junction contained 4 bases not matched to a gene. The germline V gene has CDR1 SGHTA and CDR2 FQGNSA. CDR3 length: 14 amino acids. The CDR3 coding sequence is TGTGCCAGCAGCTTAGGACAGGGCGGACAGCCCCAGCATTTT. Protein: CASSLGQGGQPQHF.

The CDR3 region is CASSFNRNEKLFF. The DNA for the CDR3 is TGTGCCAGCAGCTTTAACAGGAATGAAAAACTGTTTTTT. V usage is TRBV7-2 and J usage is TRBJ1-4, with D possibly matching TRBD1 (5 bases). V was clipped by 3 bases and J by 5 bases, with 7 bases between them. The germline CDR1 and CDR2 sequences are SGHTA and FQGNSA. The length of the CDR3 is 13 residues.

The DNA of the CDR3 is TGTGCCGGGGCCGTTTCCATTCCGAACACTGAAGCTTTCTTT. Amino acids: CAGAVSIPNTEAFF. V gene TRBV6-5 combines with J gene TRBJ1-1, with a weak D call TRBD1 (5 bases). CDR3 length: 14 residues. CDR1 MNHEY and CDR2 SVGAGI come from the germline V gene. Trimming took off 11 bases at V and 1 base at J, with 17 bases between the two ends.

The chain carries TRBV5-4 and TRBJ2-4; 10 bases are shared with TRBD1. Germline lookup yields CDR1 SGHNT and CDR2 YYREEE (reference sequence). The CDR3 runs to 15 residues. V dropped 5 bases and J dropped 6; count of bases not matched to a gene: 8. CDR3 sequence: CASSSDRGPRNIQYF. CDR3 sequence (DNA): TGTGCCAGCAGTTCTGACAGGGGGCCTCGAAACATTCAGTACTTC.

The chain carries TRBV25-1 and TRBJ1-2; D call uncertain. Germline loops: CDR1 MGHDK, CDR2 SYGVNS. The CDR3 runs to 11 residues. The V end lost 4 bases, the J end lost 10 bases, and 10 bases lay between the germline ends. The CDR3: CASSGGSYYTF. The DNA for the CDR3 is TGTGCCAGCAGTGGCGGGTCTTACTACACCTTC.

In DNA, the CDR3 is TGTGCCAGTATTGCAGGGAATCCCAGCAATCAGCCCCAGCATTTT. Translated, it gives CASIAGNPSNQPQHF. The chain recombines TRBV19 with TRBJ1-5; maybe TRBD1 (5 bases). The CDR3 has 15 amino acids. Germline V gene data show CDR1 as LNHDA and CDR2 as SQIVND (reference sequence). The V end lost 7 bases, the J end lost 1 base, and 14 bases lay between the germline ends.

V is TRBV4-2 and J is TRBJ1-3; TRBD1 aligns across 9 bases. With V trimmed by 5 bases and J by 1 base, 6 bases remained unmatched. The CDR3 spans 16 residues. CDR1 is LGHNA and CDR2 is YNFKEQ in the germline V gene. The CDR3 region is CASSTRTGDSGNTIYF. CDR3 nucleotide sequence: TGTGCCAGCAGCACCCGGACAGGGGATTCTGGAAACACCATATATTTT.

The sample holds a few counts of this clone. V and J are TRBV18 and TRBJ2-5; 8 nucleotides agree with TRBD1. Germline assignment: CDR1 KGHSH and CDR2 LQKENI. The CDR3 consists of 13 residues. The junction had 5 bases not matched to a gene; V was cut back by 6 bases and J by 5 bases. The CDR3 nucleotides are TGTGCCAGCTCCCAGGGGGCGTTGGAGACCCAGTACTTC. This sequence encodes CASSQGALETQYF.

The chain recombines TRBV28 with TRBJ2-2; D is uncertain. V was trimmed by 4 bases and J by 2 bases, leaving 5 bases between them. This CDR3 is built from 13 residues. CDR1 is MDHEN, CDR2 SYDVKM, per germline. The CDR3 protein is CASSSLNTGELFF. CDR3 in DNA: TGTGCCAGCAGTTCCCTAAACACCGGGGAGCTGTTTTTT.

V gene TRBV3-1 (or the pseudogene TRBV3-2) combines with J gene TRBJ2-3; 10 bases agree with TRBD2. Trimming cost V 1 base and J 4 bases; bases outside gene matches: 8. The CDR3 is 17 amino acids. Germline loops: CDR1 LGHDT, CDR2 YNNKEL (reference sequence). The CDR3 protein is CASSQGIAGGQADTQYF. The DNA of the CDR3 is TGTGCCAGCAGCCAAGGTATAGCGGGGGGCCAGGCAGATACGCAGTATTTT.

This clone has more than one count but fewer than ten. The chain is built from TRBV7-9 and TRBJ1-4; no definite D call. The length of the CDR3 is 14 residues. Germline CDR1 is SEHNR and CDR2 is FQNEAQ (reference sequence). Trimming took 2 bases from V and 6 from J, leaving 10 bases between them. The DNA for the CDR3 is TGTGCCAGCAGCTTAAGGAGGGAGGATGAAAAACTGTTTTTT. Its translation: CASSLRREDEKLFF.

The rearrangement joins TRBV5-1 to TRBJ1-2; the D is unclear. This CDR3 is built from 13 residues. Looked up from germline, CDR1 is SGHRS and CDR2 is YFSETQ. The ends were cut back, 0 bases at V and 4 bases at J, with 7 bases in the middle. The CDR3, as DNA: TGCGCCAGCAGCTTGGCCGACACCTATGGCTACACCTTC. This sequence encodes CASSLADTYGYTF.

CDR3 sequence: CASSEWAASGNQPQHF. The CDR3 nucleotides read TGTGCCAGCAGTGAATGGGCTGCCTCTGGGAATCAGCCCCAGCATTTT. The chain has TRBV2 and TRBJ1-5; D gene ambiguous. The V end lost 2 bases, the J end lost 4 bases, and 15 bases lay between the germline ends. This CDR3 region has 16 residues. Germline V gene data show CDR1 as SNHLY and CDR2 as FYNNEI.

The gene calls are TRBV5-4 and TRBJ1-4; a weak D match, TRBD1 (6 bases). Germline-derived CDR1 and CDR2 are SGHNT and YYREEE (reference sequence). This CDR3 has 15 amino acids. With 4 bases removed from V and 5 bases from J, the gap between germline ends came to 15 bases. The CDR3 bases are TGTGCCAGCAGCAACAGGGAGGGGGGGAATGAAAAACTGTTTTTT. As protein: CASSNREGGNEKLFF. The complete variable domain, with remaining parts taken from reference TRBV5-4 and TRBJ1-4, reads ETGVTQSPTHLIKTRGQQVTLRCSSQSGHNTVSWYQQALGQGPQFIFQYYREEENGRGNFPPRFSGLQFPNYSSELNVNALELDDSALYLCASSNREGGNEKLFFGSGTQLSVL.

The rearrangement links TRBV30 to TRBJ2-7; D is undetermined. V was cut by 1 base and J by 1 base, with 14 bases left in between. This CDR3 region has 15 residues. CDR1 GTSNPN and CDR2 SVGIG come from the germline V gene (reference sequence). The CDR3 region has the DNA TGTGCCTGGAGTGGCCCCGGGTCCCTATCCTACGAGCAGTACTTC. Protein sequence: CAWSGPGSLSYEQYF.

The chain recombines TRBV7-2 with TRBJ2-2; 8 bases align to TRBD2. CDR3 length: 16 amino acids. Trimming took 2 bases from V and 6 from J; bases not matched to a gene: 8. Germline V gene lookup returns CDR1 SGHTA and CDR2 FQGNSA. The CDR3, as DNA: TGTGCCAGCAGCTTAAAAGTCGGGGGGGCCCCCGGGGAGCTGTTTTTT. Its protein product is CASSLKVGGAPGELFF.

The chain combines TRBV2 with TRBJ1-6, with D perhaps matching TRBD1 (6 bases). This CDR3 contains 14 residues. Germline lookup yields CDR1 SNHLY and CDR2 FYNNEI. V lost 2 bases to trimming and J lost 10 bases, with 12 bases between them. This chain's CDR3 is CASSERGGESPLHF. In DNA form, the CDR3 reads TGTGCCAGCAGTGAAAGAGGGGGAGAGTCACCCCTCCACTTT.

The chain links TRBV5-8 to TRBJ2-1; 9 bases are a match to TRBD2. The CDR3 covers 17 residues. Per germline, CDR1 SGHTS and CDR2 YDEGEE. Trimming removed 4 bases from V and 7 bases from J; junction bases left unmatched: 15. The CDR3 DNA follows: TGTGCCAGCAGCCTCCCGCGGGAGCGGGGGGTAAGGAATGAGCAGTTCTTC. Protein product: CASSLPRERGVRNEQFF.

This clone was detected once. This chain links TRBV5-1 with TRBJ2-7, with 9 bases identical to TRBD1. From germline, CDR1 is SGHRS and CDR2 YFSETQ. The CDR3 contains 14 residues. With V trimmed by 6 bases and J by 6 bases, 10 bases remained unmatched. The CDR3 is CASKEGQGVGEQYF. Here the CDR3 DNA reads TGCGCCAGCAAAGAGGGACAGGGAGTGGGCGAGCAGTACTTC.